The text below deals with one T cell receptor (beta chain). These data come from a study of blood T cell repertoires in COVID-19. The wider study: The cDNA or gDNA used as material had been derived from T cells, B-cell-depleted T cells, or PBMCs.

Original processing notes: It was from reference gene primer amplification that nucleated cell counts were estimated. Produced via immunoSEQ multiplex PCR; TCRdb's table is partial and in-frame only. The DNA was the basis for D and trimming; V, J and clone size are from that table. The data show 150,000 or so clones, around four fifths seen once. Germline CDR1 and CDR2: SSHAT and FNYEAQ (reference sequence). The CDR3 contains 16 residues. The sequenced material came from peripheral blood. The rearrangement uses TRBV7-7 and TRBJ2-2; 9 bases line up with TRBD2. The origin of this receptor is a woman aged 60 to 75 with acute or convalescent COVID-19. The CDR3 reads CASATAGGHLTGELFF. CDR3 bases: TGTGCTAGCGCCACCGCGGGGGGGCACCTCACCGGGGAGCTGTTTTTT. The full variable domain, with the rest looked up from reference TRBV7-7 and TRBJ2-2, is GAGVSQSPRYKVTKRGQDVTLRCDPISSHATLYWYQQALGQGPEFLTYFNYEAQPDKSGLPSDRFSAERPEGSISTLTIQRTEQRDSAMYRCASATAGGHLTGELFFGEGSRLTVL.